This entry lists 28 T cell receptor beta chains sequenced from one sample in a study of blood T cell repertoires in COVID-19. Clones were read by immunoSEQ multiplex PCR, and TCRdb kept only the in-frame ones, dropping some. The sample yields around 280,000 clones, 70% to 90% seen once. The specimen sequenced was peripheral blood. The receptors come from a woman aged 25 to 45 who had recovered from COVID-19.

This rearrangement joins TRBV30 to TRBJ2-2, with 9 bases aligning to TRBD1. The ends lost 3 bases at V and 1 base at J; junction bases unmatched: 0. CDR1 and CDR2 from the germline V gene are GTSNPN and SVGIG (reference sequence). The CDR3 has 14 residues. The CDR3 nucleotides read TGTGCCTGGAGGGGACAGGGGAACACCGGGGAGCTGTTTTTT. This gives the protein CAWRGQGNTGELFF.

The chain links TRBV6-5 to TRBJ1-4; TRBD1 matches 9 bases. CDR1 and CDR2 (germline): MNHEY, SVGAGI. The CDR3 loop spans 14 amino acids. V lost 5 bases to trimming and J lost 4 bases; unmatched junction nucleotides: 2. DNA of the CDR3: TGTGCCAGCAGTCCGGACAGGGGTAATGAAAAACTGTTTTTT. Its protein product is CASSPDRGNEKLFF.

This chain connects TRBV29-1 to TRBJ2-7; the match to TRBD2 covers 11 bases. The CDR3 contains 17 residues. With 6 bases clipped from V and 4 bases from J, the junction kept 17 bases outside the gene matches. Germline loops: CDR1 SQVTM, CDR2 ANQGSEA. The CDR3, as DNA: TGCAGCGTCGAACCAGGGACTAGCGGTATAATTTATTACGAGCAGTACTTC. This codes for CSVEPGTSGIIYYEQYF.

V gene TRBV4-2 combines with J gene TRBJ1-6; 8 bases align to TRBD1. The V segment lost 0 bases and the J segment 18 bases; nucleotides outside the gene matches: 13. From germline, CDR1 is LGHNA and CDR2 YNFKEQ. The CDR3 loop spans 15 amino acids. CDR3 protein: CASSQEWGQDENPHF. For the CDR3, the DNA is TGTGCCAGCAGCCAAGAATGGGGACAGGACGAGAATCCCCACTTT.

This chain connects TRBV5-6 to TRBJ1-2; unclear D gene. CDR3 size: 18 residues. Trimming took 0 bases from V and 6 from J, leaving 24 bases between them. Germline assignment: CDR1 SGHDT and CDR2 YYEEEE. The CDR3 here is CASSLGVGRGGQINGYTF. For the CDR3, the DNA is TGTGCCAGCAGCTTGGGAGTCGGGCGTGGAGGGCAGATAAATGGCTACACCTTC.

The rearrangement joins TRBV18 to TRBJ2-3; D is unclear. The CDR3 runs to 18 residues. Germline V gene sequence: CDR1 KGHSH, CDR2 LQKENI. The V and J ends lost 5 bases and 7 bases respectively, with 28 bases between them. CDR3 nucleotides: TGTGCCAGCTCAGTTCCCGGAATACCCACTACCCTACTAAATACGCAGTATTTT. Amino acids: CASSVPGIPTTLLNTQYF.

The chain combines TRBV20-1 with TRBJ2-1, with D possibly matching TRBD2 (6 bases). The CDR3 has 12 amino acids. The ends were cut back, 3 bases at V and 9 bases at J, with 12 bases in the middle. In germline, CDR1 is DFQATT, CDR2 SNEGSKA (reference sequence). The CDR3 is CSASATSSEQFF. In nucleotides, the CDR3 is TGCAGTGCTAGTGCGACTAGTTCTGAGCAGTTCTTC.

The chain combines TRBV27 with TRBJ1-4; 7 nucleotides match TRBD1. CDR1 is MNHEY, CDR2 SMNVEV, per germline (reference sequence). V was pared by 2 bases and J by 8 bases, with 2 bases of the junction left unmatched. The CDR3 contains 13 residues. The DNA for the CDR3 is TGTGCCAGCAGTTTAAAGACAGGGGAAAAACTGTTTTTT. This gives the protein CASSLKTGEKLFF.

The chain combines TRBV6-5 with TRBJ2-7; D not resolved. Deletions cut 2 bases from V and 0 bases from J, with 14 bases between. Germline CDR1 MNHEY, CDR2 SVGAGI. This CDR3 region has 16 residues. The CDR3 reads CASSYPGAVSSYEQYF. CDR3 coding DNA: TGTGCCAGCAGTTACCCCGGTGCGGTGAGCTCCTACGAGCAGTACTTC.

The chain combines TRBV10-3 with TRBJ2-7, with 11 bases aligning to TRBD2. Germline V gene data show CDR1 as ENHRY and CDR2 as SYGVKD. Trimming at V came to 5 bases and at J to 5 bases, leaving 8 bases not matched to a gene. This CDR3 has 15 residues. Written as DNA, the CDR3 is TGTGCCATCAGTCATACCGGGACTAGCGGAGACGAGCAGTACTTC. It specifies CAISHTGTSGDEQYF.

The chain carries TRBV6-2 or TRBV6-3 and TRBJ2-6; 7 bases align to TRBD1. CDR1 is MNHEY, CDR2 SVGEGT, per germline. Trimming removed 2 bases from V and 4 bases from J; junction bases left unmatched: 2. This CDR3 comprises 15 residues. Here the CDR3 reads CASSYGQEGANVLTF. Written as DNA, the CDR3 is TGTGCCAGCAGTTACGGACAGGAGGGGGCCAACGTCCTGACTTTC.

The chain couples TRBV18 to TRBJ1-4; D perhaps matches TRBD1 (5 bases). The CDR3 runs 15 residues. Germline-derived CDR1 and CDR2 are KGHSH and LQKENI. The V end was cut by 6 bases, the J end by 0 bases, with 11 bases between. The CDR3 nucleotides read TGTGCCAGCTCTCTCGACAGCGCAACTAATGAAAAACTGTTTTTT. It is translated as CASSLDSATNEKLFF.

This chain joins TRBV29-1 and TRBJ2-2; the match to TRBD1 covers 9 bases. Looked up from germline, CDR1 is SQVTM and CDR2 is ANQGSEA. The CDR3 has 13 amino acids. With V trimmed by 7 bases and J by 5 bases, 5 bases remained unmatched. The CDR3 is CSARQGGTGELFF. The CDR3 region has the DNA TGCAGCGCTCGACAGGGGGGAACCGGGGAGCTGTTTTTT.

The CDR3, as DNA: TGTGCCATCAGTGAGTCGTCCGACTATGGCTACACCTTC. Protein: CAISESSDYGYTF. The chain uses TRBV10-3 and TRBJ1-2; no clear D. Trimming pared 0 bases from V and 3 bases from J, leaving 5 bases between. CDR1 is ENHRY and CDR2 is SYGVKD in the germline V gene. CDR3 length: 13 residues.

The V gene is TRBV27, the J gene TRBJ1-6, with D maybe TRBD1 (6 bases). The length of the CDR3 is 14 residues. CDR1 and CDR2 (germline): MNHEY, SMNVEV (reference sequence). The ends were cut back, 8 bases at V and 0 bases at J, with 8 bases in the middle. The chain's CDR3 is CASRTVSYNSPLHF. The CDR3 DNA follows: TGTGCCAGCCGGACAGTCTCCTATAATTCACCCCTCCACTTT.

Ten or more counts support this clone. The chain couples TRBV6-5 to TRBJ2-7; D is ambiguous. The CDR3 spans 13 residues. The ends were cut back, 4 bases at V and 2 bases at J, with 9 bases in the middle. Germline CDR1 and CDR2: MNHEY and SVGAGI. The CDR3 nucleotides read TGTGCCAGCAGTTCAAACCTAGCCTACGAGCAGTACTTC. It translates to CASSSNLAYEQYF.

The V gene is TRBV28, the J gene TRBJ1-4; TRBD1 agrees at 10 bases. Germline V gives CDR1 MDHEN, CDR2 SYDVKM. Trimming at V came to 4 bases and at J to 8 bases, leaving 7 bases not matched to a gene. The CDR3 totals 15 residues. The CDR3 DNA reads as TGTGCCAGCAGTTCGACAGGGGGCATAGGAGAAAAACTGTTTTTT. Its translation is CASSSTGGIGEKLFF.

The rearrangement uses TRBV5-4 and TRBJ1-4; D is perhaps TRBD1 (6 bases). CDR3 length equals 15 residues. V was shortened by 0 bases and J by 4 bases, with 10 bases between the two germline ends. CDR1 and CDR2 (germline): SGHNT, YYREEE (reference sequence). Here the CDR3 reads CASSLGVQGNEKLFF. CDR3 sequence (DNA): TGTGCCAGCAGCTTGGGGGTACAGGGTAATGAAAAACTGTTTTTT.

This chain uses TRBV3-1 (or the pseudogene TRBV3-2) with TRBJ2-7; possibly TRBD2 for D (6 bases). Germline V lookup: CDR1 LGHDT, CDR2 YNNKEL (reference sequence). Trimming pared 0 bases from V and 7 bases from J, leaving 19 bases between. CDR3 length: 16 residues. CDR3 DNA: TGTGCCAGCAGCCAAGAAGGGGCTAGCGCCCTGGGGGAGCAGTACTTC. Its protein is CASSQEGASALGEQYF.

The chain employs TRBV6-6 and TRBJ1-6; possibly TRBD1 for D (5 bases). V was shortened by 3 bases and J by 7 bases, with 10 bases between the two germline ends. There are 14 residues in the CDR3. The germline V gene has CDR1 MNHNY and CDR2 SVGAGI (reference sequence). CDR3 sequence reads: CASSYSDRNSPLHF. CDR3 coding DNA: TGTGCCAGCAGTTATTCCGACAGAAATTCACCCCTCCACTTT.

The chain combines TRBV6-5 with TRBJ2-1; TRBD2 is a possible D gene (7 bases). The CDR3 has 16 residues. The V gene's germline CDR1 is MNHEY and CDR2 SVGAGI. Trimming took off 0 bases at V and 8 bases at J, with 17 bases between the two ends. CDR3 bases: TGTGCCAGCAGTTACTCTGGGGGCGGGGGAATCCATGAGCAGTTCTTC. As protein: CASSYSGGGGIHEQFF.

The chain couples TRBV29-1 to TRBJ2-1, with a possible D match to TRBD1 (6 bases). The germline V and J ends were trimmed by 5 bases and 3 bases, with 14 bases remaining between them. This CDR3 has 14 amino acids. Germline loops: CDR1 SQVTM, CDR2 ANQGSEA. DNA for the CDR3: TGCAGCGTTCCTCGACAGGACCACTACAATGAGCAGTTCTTC. It encodes CSVPRQDHYNEQFF.

The J gene is TRBJ2-1, the V gene TRBV5-8; D is ambiguous. The CDR3 totals 13 residues. Germline CDR1 and CDR2: SGHTS and YDEGEE. V was pared by 5 bases and J by 7 bases, with 13 bases between. The CDR3 sequence: CASSRLVLNEQFF. The CDR3 DNA is TGTGCCAGCAGTCGATTGGTACTTAATGAGCAGTTCTTC.

V gene TRBV4-2 combines with J gene TRBJ2-7; D is possibly TRBD2 (6 bases). V lost 6 bases and J lost 5, with 17 bases in between. The CDR3 extends over 14 amino acids. In germline, CDR1 is LGHNA, CDR2 YNFKEQ. The CDR3, as DNA: TGTGCCAGCAGTACCGGGACTTTAATCGACGAGCAGTACTTC. Translating it yields CASSTGTLIDEQYF.

The genes are TRBV7-9 and TRBJ2-2; D might be TRBD2 (6 bases). V shed 5 bases and J shed 5 bases, with 12 bases lying between them. Germline CDR1 reads SEHNR; CDR2 reads FQNEAQ (reference sequence). This CDR3 has 14 amino acids. This chain's CDR3 is CASSEGTATGELFF. CDR3 nucleotide sequence: TGTGCCAGCAGCGAGGGGACTGCGACCGGGGAGCTGTTTTTT.

The V gene is TRBV11-2, the J gene TRBJ2-7, with TRBD2 as a possible D gene (5 bases). V lost 3 bases, J lost 2 bases, and 11 bases lay in between. Germline assignment: CDR1 SGHAT and CDR2 FQNNGV. The CDR3 is 14 residues long. CDR3 loop: CASSFIYGAYEQYF. Here the CDR3 DNA reads TGTGCCAGCAGCTTTATTTACGGGGCCTACGAGCAGTACTTC.

The rearrangement uses TRBV7-2 and TRBJ2-1; TRBD2 agrees at 8 bases. Trimming removed 5 bases from V and 10 bases from J; junction bases left unmatched: 19. Germline loops: CDR1 SGHTA, CDR2 FQGNSA. CDR3 length: 17 residues. CDR3 region: CASSTGTTGTRLAEQFF. CDR3 DNA sequence: TGTGCCAGCAGCACCGGAACTACCGGGACTAGGCTAGCCGAGCAGTTCTTC.

The chain combines TRBV18 with TRBJ1-6, with a tentative D call TRBD1 (6 bases). The CDR3 runs to 15 residues. The ends were cut back, 4 bases at V and 10 bases at J, with 17 bases in the middle. Germline V gene sequence: CDR1 KGHSH, CDR2 LQKENI. The CDR3 DNA follows: TGTGCCAGCTCACTTAGTGGACAGTCACGCTCACCCCTCCACTTT. The encoded protein is CASSLSGQSRSPLHF.